The 19 T cell receptor beta chains reported below all come from one sample, sequenced in a study of CD8 T cell repertoires and HIV-1 epitope variants. For these receptors, no antigen is known. Here immunoSEQ multiplex PCR was the method, and the copy in TCRdb shows in-frame clones only, minus some. The sample has about 5,500 clones; around two thirds are singletons. Sequenced material: cultured CD8+ T cells derived from PBMCs. The receptors originated from a male donor with HIV.

The V call is TRBV12-5, the J call TRBJ2-3; possible D gene TRBD2, 6 bases. Germline assignment: CDR1 LGHNT and CDR2 FRNRAP. Trimming took off 1 base at V and 3 bases at J, with 17 bases between the two ends. The CDR3 is 17 residues long. CDR3 sequence: CASGLAALGEETDTQYF. As DNA, the CDR3 is TGTGCTAGTGGTTTGGCTGCTCTGGGGGAGGAGACAGATACGCAGTATTTT. Together with reference TRBV12-5 and TRBJ2-3, the CDR3 gives the full variable domain: DARVTQTPRHKVTEMGQEVTMRCQPILGHNTVFWYRQTMMQGLELLAYFRNRAPLDDSGMPKDRFSAEMPDATLATLKIQPSEPRDSAVYFCASGLAALGEETDTQYFGPGTRLTVL.

V gene TRBV5-4 combines with J gene TRBJ2-2, with D possibly matching TRBD1 (5 bases). Deletions cut 0 bases from V and 6 bases from J, with 9 bases between. This CDR3 region has 14 residues. The germline CDR1 and CDR2 sequences are SGHNT and YYREEE (reference sequence). CDR3 protein: CASSLGQGSGELFF. CDR3 DNA sequence: TGTGCCAGCAGCTTGGGGCAGGGCTCCGGGGAGCTGTTTTTT.

The V and J genes are TRBV27 and TRBJ2-7; D is undetermined. CDR1 is MNHEY, CDR2 SMNVEV, per germline (reference sequence). V was clipped by 2 bases and J by 3 bases, with 8 bases between them. The length of the CDR3 is 13 residues. This CDR3 reads CASSLRALYEQYF. CDR3 in DNA: TGTGCCAGCAGTTTACGGGCCCTCTACGAGCAGTACTTC.

The chain recombines TRBV9 with TRBJ1-1, with D hard to call. Germline lookup yields CDR1 SGDLS and CDR2 YYNGEE. V lost 4 bases and J 1 base, leaving 8 bases between the germline ends. The length of the CDR3 is 13 residues. CDR3 DNA sequence: TGTGCCAGCAGCCCATGGGGGAACACTGAAGCTTTCTTT. Translation: CASSPWGNTEAFF.

This chain joins TRBV19 and TRBJ2-7; 7 bases fit TRBD2. Germline V gene data show CDR1 as LNHDA and CDR2 as SQIVND (reference sequence). The CDR3 covers 16 residues. V gave up 5 bases and J gave up 2 bases; unmatched junction bases: 12. The CDR3 sequence is CASSLFAGGTTYEQYF. Here the CDR3 DNA reads TGTGCCAGTAGTCTCTTTGCCGGGGGGACCACCTACGAGCAGTACTTC.

This clone was counted between two and nine times. The genes are TRBV7-9 and TRBJ1-1; D remains ambiguous. Germline CDR1 SEHNR, CDR2 FQNEAQ (reference sequence). This CDR3 contains 11 residues. The germline V and J ends were trimmed by 1 base and 5 bases, with 2 bases remaining between them. CDR3 nucleotides: TGTGCCAGCAGCTTAGATACTGAAGCTTTCTTT. Translating gives CASSLDTEAFF.

The chain uses TRBV15 and TRBJ1-5; D is ambiguous. CDR3 length: 14 amino acids. CDR1 and CDR2 from the germline V gene are LNHNV and YYDKDF (reference sequence). V was pared by 5 bases and J by 5 bases, with 13 bases between. CDR3 bases: TGTGCCACCAGCCCTAACGGCTACGATCAGCCCCAGCATTTT. Amino acid sequence: CATSPNGYDQPQHF.

The V gene is TRBV18, the J gene TRBJ1-5; D is perhaps TRBD1 (6 bases). The germline CDR1 and CDR2 sequences are KGHSH and LQKENI. The CDR3 totals 17 residues. V dropped 6 bases and J dropped 0 bases, with 18 bases sitting between them. CDR3 sequence (DNA): TGTGCCAGCTCCCAGGGGCGGGAGACTTATAGCAATCAGCCCCAGCATTTT. Amino acid sequence: CASSQGRETYSNQPQHF.

The rearrangement joins TRBV7-2 to TRBJ2-7; 9 bases fit TRBD1. Germline CDR1 is SGHTA and CDR2 is FQGNSA. V dropped 5 bases and J dropped 2; count of bases not matched to a gene: 7. The length of the CDR3 is 15 residues. The CDR3 reads CASSRTGDFTYEQYF. The DNA for the CDR3 is TGTGCCAGCAGCCGGACAGGGGACTTTACCTACGAGCAGTACTTC.

The chain links TRBV7-8 to TRBJ1-3, with D unclear. This CDR3 spans 15 amino acids. Trimming took 0 bases from V and 4 from J, leaving 10 bases between them. The germline CDR1 and CDR2 sequences are SGHVS and FQNEAQ. The CDR3 loop reads CASSLAHGDGNTIYF. DNA for the CDR3: TGTGCCAGCAGCTTAGCACACGGAGACGGAAACACCATATATTTT. Based on the CDR3 plus reference TRBV7-8 and TRBJ1-3, the full variable domain is GAGVSQSPRYKVAKRGQDVALRCDPISGHVSLFWYQQALGQGPEFLTYFQNEAQLDKSGLPSDRFFAERPEGSVSTLKIQRTQQEDSAVYLCASSLAHGDGNTIYFGEGSWLTVV.

This CDR3 is CASSLAQGEAFF. The CDR3 DNA follows: TGTGCCAGCAGCTTAGCACAGGGTGAAGCTTTCTTT. The V call is TRBV11-2, the J call TRBJ1-1; TRBD1 is a possible D gene (6 bases). V dropped 1 base and J dropped 7 bases, with 7 bases sitting between them. The CDR3 runs to 12 residues. CDR1 is SGHAT and CDR2 is FQNNGV in the germline V gene.

The V and J genes are TRBV14 and TRBJ1-1, with 10 bases aligning to TRBD1. The germline V gene encodes CDR1 SGHDN and CDR2 FVKESK. V lost 6 bases to trimming and J lost 5 bases; unmatched junction nucleotides: 6. This CDR3 region has 14 residues. In nucleotides, the CDR3 is TGTGCCAGCAGGTCCCCGGGACAGGGGACTGAAGCTTTCTTT. Protein sequence: CASRSPGQGTEAFF.

This clone was found a few times. This chain connects TRBV6-5 to TRBJ1-2, with D perhaps TRBD1 (5 bases). The CDR3 totals 15 residues. V shed 5 bases and J shed 6 bases, with 19 bases lying between them. The germline V gene encodes CDR1 MNHEY and CDR2 SVGAGI. The CDR3 sequence: CASSNGPRDPDGYTF. DNA of the CDR3: TGTGCCAGCAGTAATGGCCCCAGGGACCCGGATGGCTACACCTTC.

This chain links TRBV27 with TRBJ2-5, with 13 bases aligning to TRBD2. The junction had 10 bases not matched to a gene; V was cut back by 1 base and J by 5 bases. From germline, CDR1 is MNHEY and CDR2 SMNVEV (reference sequence). This CDR3 region has 18 residues. CDR3 sequence: CASSLWWTSGRGGETQYF. In DNA, the CDR3 is TGTGCCAGCAGTTTATGGTGGACTAGCGGGAGAGGAGGCGAGACCCAGTACTTC.

This clone was picked up a small number of times. The chain links TRBV5-1 to TRBJ2-7; 7 nucleotides agree with TRBD1. CDR1 and CDR2 from the germline V gene are SGHRS and YFSETQ. The CDR3 has 14 amino acids. Trimming removed 1 base from V and 5 bases from J; junction bases left unmatched: 6. CDR3 sequence reads: CASSLYQGDHEQYF. DNA for the CDR3: TGCGCCAGCAGCTTGTACCAGGGGGACCACGAGCAGTACTTC.

V gene TRBV7-6 combines with J gene TRBJ2-4; D is unresolved. Trimming removed 3 bases from V and 8 bases from J, with 17 bases in between. Germline assignment: CDR1 SGHVS and CDR2 FNYEAQ. There are 15 residues in the CDR3. The CDR3 DNA is TGTGCCAGCAGCTTGAGTGACTCAACAAAAGACATTCAGTACTTC. Its translation: CASSLSDSTKDIQYF.

The V and J genes are TRBV11-2 and TRBJ2-5, with a tentative D call TRBD1 (6 bases). Per the germline V gene, CDR1 is SGHAT and CDR2 is FQNNGV. Deletions cut 7 bases from V and 2 bases from J, with 14 bases between. This CDR3 is 14 amino acids long. DNA of the CDR3: TGTGCCAGCACCCAGACCGGGACACAAGAGACCCAGTACTTC. Translated, it gives CASTQTGTQETQYF.

CDR3 bases: TGTGCCAGCAGCCAAGATCCCGGGACAGGGGTAGGGGATTTAACAGATACGCAGTATTTT. It specifies CASSQDPGTGVGDLTDTQYF. V gene TRBV4-2 combines with J gene TRBJ2-3; 10 positions agree with TRBD1. The CDR3 runs 20 residues. Per germline, CDR1 LGHNA and CDR2 YNFKEQ. The trim removed 0 bases at V and 3 bases at J, leaving 15 bases unmatched.

The CDR3 reads CASSIGDTQYF. In DNA, the CDR3 is TGTGCCAGTAGTATCGGGGATACGCAGTATTTT. The J gene is TRBJ2-3, the V gene TRBV19; no clear D. CDR1 is LNHDA, CDR2 SQIVND, per germline (reference sequence). V lost 3 bases and J lost 6, with 4 bases in between. This CDR3 has 11 residues.